This TCR beta chain came from a study of cytomegalovirus exposure and HLA in healthy donors. Broader study findings: An analysis done earlier found most TCR beta V segments productive about 90% or about 30% of the time.

Amplification used 60 Vbeta primers and 13 Jbeta primers. The protocol was immunoSEQ multiplex PCR, while the TCRdb copy is restricted to in-frame clones and leaves out a portion. The repertoire consists of 25,000 to 30,000 clones, with about 60% occurring once and the leading ten covering roughly 45%. This CDR3 has 14 residues. Germline assignment: CDR1 MGHDK and CDR2 SYGVNS. Trimming took off 0 bases at V and 5 bases at J, with 7 bases between the two ends. Of note for this clone: What it recognizes is unknown.

The chain couples TRBV25-1 to TRBJ2-2, with D unclear. This TCR came from a male donor in good health and CMV-seropositive. Sequenced material: PBMCs. DNA for the CDR3: TGTGCCAGCAGTGAATATTCCCGGACCGGGGAGCTGTTTTTT. This encodes CASSEYSRTGELFF.